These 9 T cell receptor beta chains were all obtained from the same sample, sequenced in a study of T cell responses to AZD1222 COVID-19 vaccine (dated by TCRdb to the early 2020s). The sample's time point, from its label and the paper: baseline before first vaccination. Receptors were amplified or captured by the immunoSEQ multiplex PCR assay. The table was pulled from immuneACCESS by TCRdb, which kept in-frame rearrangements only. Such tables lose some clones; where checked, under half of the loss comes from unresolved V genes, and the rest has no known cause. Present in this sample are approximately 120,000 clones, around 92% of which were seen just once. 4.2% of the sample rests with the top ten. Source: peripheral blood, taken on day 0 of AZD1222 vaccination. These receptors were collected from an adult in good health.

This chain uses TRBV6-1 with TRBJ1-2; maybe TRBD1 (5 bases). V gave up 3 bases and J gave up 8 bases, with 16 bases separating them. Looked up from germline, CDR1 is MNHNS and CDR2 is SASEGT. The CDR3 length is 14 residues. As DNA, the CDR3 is TGTGCCAGCAGTGATCCCCCGGGGGGTCTAGGCTACACCTTC. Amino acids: CASSDPPGGLGYTF.

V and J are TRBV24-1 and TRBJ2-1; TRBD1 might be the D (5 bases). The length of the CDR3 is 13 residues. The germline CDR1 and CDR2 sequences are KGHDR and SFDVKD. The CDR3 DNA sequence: TGTGGAGCCGAACAGGTTAACTACAATGAGCAGTTCTTC. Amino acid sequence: CGAEQVNYNEQFF.

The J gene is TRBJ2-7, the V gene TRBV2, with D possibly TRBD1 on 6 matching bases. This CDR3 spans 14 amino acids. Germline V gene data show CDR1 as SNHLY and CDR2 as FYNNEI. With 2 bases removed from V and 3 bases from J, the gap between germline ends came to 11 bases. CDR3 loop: CASSEQGPLYEQYF. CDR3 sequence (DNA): TGTGCCAGCAGTGAACAGGGGCCACTCTACGAGCAGTACTTC.

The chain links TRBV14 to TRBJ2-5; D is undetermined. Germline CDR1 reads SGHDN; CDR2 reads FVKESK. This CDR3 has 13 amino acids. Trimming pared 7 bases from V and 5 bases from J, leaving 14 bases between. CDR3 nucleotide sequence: TGTGCCAGCAATCGAGGTCCGCGGGAGACCCAGTACTTC. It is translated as CASNRGPRETQYF. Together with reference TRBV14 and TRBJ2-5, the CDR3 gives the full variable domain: EAGVTQFPSHSVIEKGQTVTLRCDPISGHDNLYWYRRVMGKEIKFLLHFVKESKQDESGMPNNRFLAERTGGTYSTLKVQPAELEDSGVYFCASNRGPRETQYFGPGTRLLVL.

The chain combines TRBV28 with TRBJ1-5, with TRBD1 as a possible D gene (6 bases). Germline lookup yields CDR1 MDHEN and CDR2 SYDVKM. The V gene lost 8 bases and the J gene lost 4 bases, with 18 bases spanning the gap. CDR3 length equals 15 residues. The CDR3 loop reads CASFSLRGGNQPQHF. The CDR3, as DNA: TGTGCCAGCTTCTCTCTTAGGGGGGGAAATCAGCCCCAGCATTTT.

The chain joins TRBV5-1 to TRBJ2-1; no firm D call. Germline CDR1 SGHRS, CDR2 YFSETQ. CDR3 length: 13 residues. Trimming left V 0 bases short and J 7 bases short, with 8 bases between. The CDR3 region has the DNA TGCGCCAGCAGCTTGGCAATCGCTAATGAGCAGTTCTTC. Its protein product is CASSLAIANEQFF.

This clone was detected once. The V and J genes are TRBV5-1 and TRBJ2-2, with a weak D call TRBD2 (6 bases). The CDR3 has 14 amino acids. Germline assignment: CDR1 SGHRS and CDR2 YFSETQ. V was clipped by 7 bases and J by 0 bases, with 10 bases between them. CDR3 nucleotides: TGCGCCAGCTCCGGGACTCCGAACACCGGGGAGCTGTTTTTT. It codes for CASSGTPNTGELFF.

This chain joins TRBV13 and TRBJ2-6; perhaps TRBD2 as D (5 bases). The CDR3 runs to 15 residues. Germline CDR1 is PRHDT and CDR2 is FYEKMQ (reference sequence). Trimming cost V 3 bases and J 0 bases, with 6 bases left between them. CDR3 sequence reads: CASSFGNSGANVLTF. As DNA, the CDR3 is TGTGCCAGCAGCTTCGGGAACTCTGGGGCCAACGTCCTGACTTTC.

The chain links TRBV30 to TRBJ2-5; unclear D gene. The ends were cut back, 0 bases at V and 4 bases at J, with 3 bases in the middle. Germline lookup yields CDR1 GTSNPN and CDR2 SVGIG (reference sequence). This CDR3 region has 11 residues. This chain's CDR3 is CAWSVSETQYF. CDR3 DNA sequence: TGTGCCTGGAGTGTTTCAGAGACCCAGTACTTC.